What follows are 11 T cell receptor beta chains derived from one specimen sequenced in a study of blood T cells in healthy people across ages. Using a J-beta primer mix together with a sample-barcoded 5' primer, a second PCR was run for roughly 6 to 12 cycles. A single record per CDR3 protein comes from TCRdb applying MiXCR to the 5' RACE reads. The table records 600,000 to 850,000 distinct CDR3 sequences, approximately 43% of them present only once. Sequencing was carried out using blood. These receptors all come from a woman in her sixties in good health.

This clonotype was counted once. The junction shows a germline mismatch at one end, possibly a read error. This chain joins TRBV5-6 and TRBJ1-5; D is perhaps TRBD1 (5 bases). The CDR3 is 14 amino acids. Germline V gene sequence: CDR1 SGHDT, CDR2 YYEEEE. This CDR3 is CASSGRDDNQPQHF. CDR3 bases: TGTGCCAGCAGCGGCCGGGACGACAATCAACCCCAGCATTTT. The whole variable domain, remainder taken from reference TRBV5-6 and TRBJ1-5, is DAGVTQSPTHLIKTRGQQVTLRCSPKSGHDTVSWYQQALGQGPQFIFQYYEEEERQRGNFPDRFSGHQFPNYSSELNVNALLLGDSALYLCASSGRDDNQPQHFGDGTRLSIL.

In regard to this clonotype: A much larger clone lies a single base off, so this may be a read error. This sequence joins TRBV29-1 and TRBJ2-7, with D unclear. This CDR3 has 11 residues. The V gene's germline CDR1 is SQVTM and CDR2 ANQGSEA. The chain's CDR3 is CGVEETHEQYF. The CDR3 DNA sequence: TGCGGCGTTGAAGAAACCCACGAGCAGTACTTC.

V gene TRBV19 combines with J gene TRBJ1-6; D is ambiguous. V shed 8 bases and J shed 4 bases, with 12 bases lying between them. The germline V gene has CDR1 LNHDA and CDR2 SQIVND (reference sequence). CDR3 length: 14 residues. CDR3: CASQTEFYNSPLHF. The CDR3, as DNA: TGTGCCAGTCAGACTGAATTTTATAATTCACCCCTCCACTTT.

This clonotype has a handful of counts. J is TRBJ2-7 and V is TRBV7-3, with D perhaps matching TRBD1 or TRBD2 (5 bases each). The end of the DNA aligns better with TRBJ2-5, so the J call may be wrong. The CDR3 runs 14 residues. From germline, CDR1 is SGHTA and CDR2 FQGTGA. The CDR3 here is CASSLKPGGETQYF. Written as DNA, the CDR3 is TGTGCCAGCAGCTTAAAGCCTGGGGGAGAGACCCAGTACTTC.

This clonotype was counted between two and nine times. The DNA of the CDR3 is TGTGCCAGCAGCTTAATTGAGGGGTACGGCTACACCTTC. Its translation: CASSLIEGYGYTF. The genes are TRBV7-3 and TRBJ1-2; TRBD1 is a possible D gene (5 bases). This CDR3 comprises 13 residues. Trimming left V 1 base short and J 8 bases short, with 11 bases between. In germline, CDR1 is SGHTA, CDR2 FQGTGA.

The chain joins TRBV10-2 to TRBJ1-2; the D is unclear. CDR1 is WSHSY, CDR2 SAAADI, per germline. The V and J ends lost 2 bases and 8 bases respectively, with 12 bases between them. This CDR3 region has 13 residues. The CDR3 reads CASSEEGRGGYTF. In nucleotides, the CDR3 is TGCGCCAGCAGTGAGGAAGGGCGTGGGGGCTACACCTTC.

The chain links TRBV4-3 to TRBJ1-1, with unresolved D. Per germline, CDR1 LGHNA and CDR2 YSLEER. The CDR3 sequence is 14 residues long. V gave up 0 bases and J gave up 8 bases, with 13 bases separating them. CDR3 loop: CASSQEAVSVEAFF. The CDR3 bases are TGCGCCAGCAGCCAAGAGGCGGTGTCAGTCGAAGCTTTCTTT.

This clonotype was found a few times. The V gene is TRBV5-1, the J gene TRBJ2-7; a weak D match, TRBD1 (6 bases). The germline V gene encodes CDR1 SGHRS and CDR2 YFSETQ. The CDR3 has 15 residues. Between the trimmed V and J ends, which lost 1 base and 2 bases, there was a span of 13 bases. CDR3 bases: TGCGCCAGCAGCTTGTTAACAGGGTCTACCTACGAGCAGTACTTC. Its protein product is CASSLLTGSTYEQYF.

This chain joins TRBV20-1 and TRBJ2-3, with D unclear. Per germline, CDR1 DFQATT and CDR2 SNEGSKA (reference sequence). Trimming took 1 base from V and 4 from J, leaving 15 bases between them. CDR3 length equals 15 residues. CDR3 amino acids: CSARVVTPRADTQYF. For the CDR3, the DNA is TGCAGTGCTAGAGTGGTGACACCAAGGGCAGATACGCAGTATTTT.

This clonotype has only a few counts. J is TRBJ2-1 and V is TRBV7-2, with D perhaps TRBD1 (6 bases). There are 15 residues in the CDR3. The V gene's germline CDR1 is SGHTA and CDR2 FQGNSA. V lost 1 base to trimming and J lost 7 bases, with 14 bases between them. The CDR3 loop is CASSLDPRGGNEQFF. As DNA, the CDR3 is TGTGCCAGCAGCTTAGACCCTAGAGGGGGAAATGAGCAGTTCTTC.

A few counts support this clonotype. The chain recombines TRBV12-3 or TRBV12-4 with TRBJ2-7, with no clear D. Deletions cut 1 base from V and 6 bases from J, with 7 bases between. CDR3 length: 12 amino acids. CDR3: CASSLVSSEQYF. The CDR3 DNA follows: TGTGCCAGCAGTTTAGTTAGCAGCGAGCAGTACTTC.